These T cell receptor beta chains were read from a single sample in a study of blood T cell repertoires in COVID-19. The assay was immunoSEQ multiplex PCR, and TCRdb's table has in-frame clones only and misses some. The sample lists some 530,000 clones, around nine tenths occurring once. The sequenced sample consisted of PBMCs or T cells enriched from blood (not recorded which). Every receptor here comes from an older woman who had recovered from COVID-19. Both conserved end residues are part of each CDR3. Fields, in order: clone size, V gene, CDR3 length, J gene, D gene, CDR3 protein, CDR3 DNA. D genes are given only for firm matches. Rows give clone size only sometimes, using once, few, many, or a class for an expanded clone.

few	TRBV19	15	TRBJ2-6	NA	CASRRDFSGANVLTF	TGTGCCAGTAGAAGGGACTTTTCTGGGGCCAACGTCCTGACTTTC
NA	TRBV3-1/TRBV3-2	13	TRBJ1-3	NA	CASSQQGRHTIYF	TGTGCCAGCAGCCAACAAGGGAGGCACACCATATATTTT
NA	TRBV30	15	TRBJ2-1	TRBD2	CAWAPLAGAYNEQFF	TGTGCCTGGGCCCCACTAGCGGGAGCCTACAATGAGCAGTTCTTC
NA	TRBV29-1	14	TRBJ1-3	NA	CSVESGTPGSTIYF	TGCAGCGTTGAATCCGGGACACCGGGAAGCACCATATATTTT
NA	TRBV6-5	14	TRBJ2-7	TRBD1	CASSSGTGVYEQYF	TGTGCCAGCAGTTCCGGGACAGGTGTTTACGAGCAGTACTTC
NA	TRBV5-1	12	TRBJ2-1	NA	CASSRQPDEQFF	TGCGCCAGCAGCCGACAGCCCGATGAGCAGTTCTTC
NA	TRBV6-1	16	TRBJ1-3	TRBD1	CASSESEGARGNTIYF	TGTGCCAGCAGTGAATCGGAGGGGGCGCGGGGAAACACCATATATTTT
NA	TRBV5-1	16	TRBJ2-3	TRBD1	CASSWGDRDFTDTQYF	TGCGCCAGCAGCTGGGGGGACAGGGACTTCACAGATACGCAGTATTTT
NA	TRBV24-1	14	TRBJ2-3	TRBD2	CATSKRGVTDTQYF	TGTGCCACCAGTAAGCGGGGGGTCACAGATACGCAGTATTTT
NA	TRBV7-2	16	TRBJ2-2	NA	CASSLDSGIATGELFF	TGTGCCAGCAGCTTAGATTCAGGGATTGCCACCGGGGAGCTGTTTTTT
once	TRBV5-6	14	TRBJ1-6	NA	CASSLRAGNSPLHF	TGTGCCAGCAGCTTGCGGGCAGGGAATTCACCCCTCCACTTT
NA	TRBV19	15	TRBJ1-2	TRBD1	CASSSDRGRDYGYTF	TGTGCCAGTAGTTCAGACAGGGGGCGCGACTATGGCTACACCTTC
NA	TRBV27	15	TRBJ1-4	TRBD1	CASSPYRGREEKLFF	TGTGCCAGCAGTCCGTACAGGGGGCGGGAAGAAAAACTGTTTTTT
NA	TRBV7-9	18	TRBJ1-3	TRBD1	CASSLVGTGLGPRNTIYF	TGTGCCAGCAGTCTCGTAGGGACAGGGTTGGGTCCGCGCAACACCATATATTTT
NA	TRBV5-1	15	TRBJ2-1	TRBD1	CASSWGTGGNNEQFF	TGCGCCAGCAGCTGGGGGACAGGAGGAAACAATGAGCAGTTCTTC
NA	TRBV27	17	TRBJ1-5	NA	CASSPRVWREQNQPQHF	TGTGCCAGCAGTCCCCGAGTGTGGCGGGAGCAAAATCAGCCCCAGCATTTT
NA	TRBV3-1/TRBV3-2	15	TRBJ1-1	NA	CASSQRQIQNTEAFF	TGTGCCAGCAGCCAGAGACAGATTCAAAACACTGAAGCTTTCTTT
NA	TRBV3-1/TRBV3-2	17	TRBJ2-5	NA	CASSHLSAMEPGETQYF	TGTGCCAGCAGCCATCTATCCGCGATGGAGCCGGGAGAGACCCAGTACTTC
NA	TRBV29-1	12	TRBJ1-1	NA	CSVDRGGTEAFF	TGCAGCGTTGACAGGGGCGGCACTGAAGCTTTCTTT
few	TRBV12-3/TRBV12-4	13	TRBJ2-7	NA	CASSTVLRYEQYF	TGTGCCAGCAGCACAGTTCTCCGCTACGAGCAGTACTTC
NA	TRBV24-1	15	TRBJ1-4	TRBD1	CATSAQGKGGEKLFF	TGTGCCACCAGTGCGCAGGGGAAAGGGGGCGAAAAACTGTTTTTT
NA	TRBV7-2	15	TRBJ1-2	NA	CASSLFGQTGYGYTF	TGTGCCAGCAGCTTATTTGGTCAGACTGGCTATGGCTACACCTTC
NA	TRBV25-1	16	TRBJ1-1	NA	CASSDVAGARGTEAFF	TGTGCCAGCAGTGATGTGGCAGGGGCTAGGGGCACTGAAGCTTTCTTT
NA	TRBV9	15	TRBJ2-3	NA	CASSPYGGGADTQYF	TGTGCCAGCAGCCCCTATGGAGGGGGCGCAGATACGCAGTATTTT
NA	TRBV6-4	13	TRBJ1-1	NA	CASSDRGGPEAFF	TGTGCCAGCAGTGATAGGGGAGGCCCTGAAGCTTTCTTT
NA	TRBV19	14	TRBJ2-1	TRBD1	CASSMTGGHNEQFF	TGTGCCAGTAGTATGACAGGGGGGCACAATGAGCAGTTCTTC
NA	TRBV3-1/TRBV3-2	13	TRBJ2-1	TRBD2	CASSQRGAGEQFF	TGTGCCAGCAGCCAGCGGGGGGCCGGTGAGCAGTTCTTC
NA	TRBV19	14	TRBJ2-3	NA	CASSIGTFTDTQYF	TGTGCCAGTAGTATTGGGACATTCACAGATACGCAGTATTTT
NA	TRBV18	14	TRBJ1-1	NA	CASSLGRQNTEAFF	TGTGCCAGCTCACTGGGCAGACAGAACACTGAAGCTTTCTTT
NA	TRBV2	15	TRBJ1-6	TRBD1	CASQTGPGLDSPLHF	TGTGCCAGCCAGACAGGGCCAGGGCTGGATTCACCCCTCCACTTT
NA	TRBV27	16	TRBJ2-6	NA	CASSSRGRAGANVLTF	TGTGCCAGCAGTTCCAGAGGGCGGGCTGGGGCCAACGTCCTGACTTTC
NA	TRBV6-5	13	TRBJ1-5	NA	CASSYSLNQPQHF	TGTGCCAGCAGTTACTCTCTCAATCAGCCCCAGCATTTT
NA	TRBV6-5	11	TRBJ2-5	NA	CASKGLGTQYF	TGTGCCAGCAAGGGACTTGGGACCCAGTACTTC
NA	TRBV10-3	12	TRBJ2-7	NA	CAISEFFYEQYF	TGTGCCATCAGTGAGTTCTTCTACGAGCAGTACTTC
NA	TRBV5-5	16	TRBJ1-6	TRBD1	CASSSDGQGYNSPLHF	TGTGCCAGCAGCTCGGACGGACAGGGATATAATTCACCCCTCCACTTT
many	TRBV9	17	TRBJ2-5	TRBD2	CASSPRGLAGAQETQYF	TGTGCCAGCAGCCCACGGGGACTAGCGGGGGCCCAAGAGACCCAGTACTTC
NA	TRBV4-2	16	TRBJ2-1	TRBD2	CASSPRQWGGNGEQFF	TGTGCCAGCAGCCCCCGTCAGTGGGGGGGAAATGGTGAGCAGTTCTTC
NA	TRBV2	11	TRBJ1-1	NA	CASSGTVEAFF	TGTGCCAGCAGTGGGACAGTTGAAGCTTTCTTT
NA	TRBV30	16	TRBJ2-1	NA	CAWVKWGRATVSEQFF	TGTGCCTGGGTCAAATGGGGCAGGGCCACAGTGAGTGAGCAGTTCTTC
NA	TRBV19	15	TRBJ1-5	TRBD1	CASSMGTGGNQPQHF	TGTGCCAGTAGTATGGGGACAGGGGGAAATCAGCCCCAGCATTTT
NA	TRBV10-1	15	TRBJ2-7	NA	CASSESTGEAYEQYF	TGCGCCAGCAGTGAGTCTACGGGGGAAGCCTACGAGCAGTACTTC
NA	TRBV7-8	13	TRBJ1-1	NA	CASSSQNRAPAFF	TGTGCCAGCAGCTCGCAAAACAGGGCCCCGGCTTTCTTT
NA	TRBV5-6	13	TRBJ2-5	TRBD2	CASKLARGETQYF	TGTGCCAGCAAGTTGGCGCGGGGGGAGACCCAGTACTTC
NA	TRBV11-2	17	TRBJ2-1	NA	CASSFILSFGSHNEQFF	TGTGCCAGCAGCTTCATTTTGAGCTTTGGGAGTCACAATGAGCAGTTCTTC
NA	TRBV4-1	15	TRBJ2-4	TRBD1	CASSQVGRQGSIQYF	TGCGCCAGCAGCCAAGTTGGGAGACAGGGGAGCATTCAGTACTTC
NA	TRBV11-2	15	TRBJ1-3	NA	CASSSQAFSGNTIYF	TGTGCCAGCAGCTCCCAAGCCTTCTCTGGAAACACCATATATTTT
NA	TRBV29-1	14	TRBJ2-6	NA	CSVVAGFGANVLTF	TGCAGCGTTGTTGCAGGGTTCGGGGCCAACGTCCTGACTTTC
NA	TRBV13	17	TRBJ2-7	TRBD2	CASSLGGLAGGPWEQYF	TGTGCCAGCAGCTTAGGCGGACTAGCGGGGGGGCCTTGGGAGCAGTACTTC
NA	TRBV29-1	11	TRBJ2-2	NA	CSGLLAGELFF	TGCAGCGGACTTCTGGCCGGGGAGCTGTTTTTT
NA	TRBV3-1/TRBV3-2	13	TRBJ1-6	NA	CASRDIYNSPLHF	TGTGCCAGCCGGGACATCTATAATTCACCCCTCCACTTT
NA	TRBV3-1/TRBV3-2	15	TRBJ2-7	TRBD1	CASSPRQGFSYEQYF	TGTGCCAGCAGCCCCCGACAGGGGTTCTCCTACGAGCAGTACTTC
few	TRBV19	15	TRBJ1-6	NA	CASSMGGTYNSPLHF	TGTGCCAGTAGTATGGGGGGGACCTATAATTCACCCCTCCACTTT
NA	TRBV20-1	11	TRBJ2-3	NA	CSAPMGDTQYF	TGCAGTGCTCCCATGGGCGATACGCAGTATTTT